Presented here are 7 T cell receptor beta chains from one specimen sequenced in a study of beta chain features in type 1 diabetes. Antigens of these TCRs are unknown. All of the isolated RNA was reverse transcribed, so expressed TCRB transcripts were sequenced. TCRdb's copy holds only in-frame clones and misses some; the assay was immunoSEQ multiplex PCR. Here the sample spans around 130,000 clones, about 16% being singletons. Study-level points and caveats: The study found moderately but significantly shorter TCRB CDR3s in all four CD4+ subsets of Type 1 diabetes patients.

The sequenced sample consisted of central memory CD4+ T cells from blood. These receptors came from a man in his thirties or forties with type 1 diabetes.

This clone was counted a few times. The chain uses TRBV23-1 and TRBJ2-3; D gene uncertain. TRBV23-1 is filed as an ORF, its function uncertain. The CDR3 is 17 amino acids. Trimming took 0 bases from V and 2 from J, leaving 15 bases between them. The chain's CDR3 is CASSQSLVDGITDTQYF. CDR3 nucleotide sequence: TGCGCCAGCAGTCAATCGCTAGTGGATGGGATCACAGATACGCAGTATTTT.

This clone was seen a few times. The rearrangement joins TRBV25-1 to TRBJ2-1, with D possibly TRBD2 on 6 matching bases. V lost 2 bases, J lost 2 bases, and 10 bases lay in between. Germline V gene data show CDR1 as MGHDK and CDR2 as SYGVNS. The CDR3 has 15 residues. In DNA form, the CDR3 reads TGTGCCAGCAGTGAAGCGGGGTCACCCTACAATGAGCAGTTCTTC. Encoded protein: CASSEAGSPYNEQFF.

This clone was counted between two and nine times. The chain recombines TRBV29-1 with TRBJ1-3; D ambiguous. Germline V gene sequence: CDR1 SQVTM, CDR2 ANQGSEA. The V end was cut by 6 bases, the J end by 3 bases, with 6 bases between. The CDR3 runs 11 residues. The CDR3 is CSVAIGNTIYF. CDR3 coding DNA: TGCAGCGTGGCAATTGGAAACACCATATATTTT. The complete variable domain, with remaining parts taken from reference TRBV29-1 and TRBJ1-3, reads SAVISQKPSRDICQRGTSLTIQCQVDSQVTMMFWYRQQPGQSLTLIATANQGSEATYESGFVIDKFPISRPNLTFSTLTVSNMSPEDSSIYLCSVAIGNTIYFGEGSWLTVV.

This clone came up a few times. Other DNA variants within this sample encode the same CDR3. CDR3 sequence (DNA): TGTGCCAGCTCACAAGACGGCTACGAGCAGTACTTC. It specifies CASSQDGYEQYF. The chain employs TRBV18 and TRBJ2-7; D is unresolved. CDR3 length: 12 amino acids. V was trimmed by 4 bases and J by 3 bases, leaving 7 bases between them. Germline CDR1 reads KGHSH; CDR2 reads LQKENI.

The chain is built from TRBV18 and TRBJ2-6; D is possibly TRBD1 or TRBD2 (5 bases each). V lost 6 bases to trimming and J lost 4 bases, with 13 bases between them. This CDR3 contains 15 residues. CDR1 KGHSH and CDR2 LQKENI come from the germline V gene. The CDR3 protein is CASSSGTSGANVLTF. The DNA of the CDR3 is TGTGCCAGCTCCTCCGGGACCTCCGGGGCCAACGTCCTGACTTTC. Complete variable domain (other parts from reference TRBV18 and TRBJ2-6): NAGVMQNPRHLVRRRGQEARLRCSPMKGHSHVYWYRQLPEEGLKFMVYLQKENIIDESGMPKERFSAEFPKEGPSILRIQQVVRGDSAAYFCASSSGTSGANVLTFGAGSRLTVL.

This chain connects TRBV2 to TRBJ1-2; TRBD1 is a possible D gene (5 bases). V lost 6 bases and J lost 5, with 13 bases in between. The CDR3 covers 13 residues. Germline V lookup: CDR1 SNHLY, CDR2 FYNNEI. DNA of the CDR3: TGTGCCAGCAGAGGGACGGGAGGGTATGGCTACACCTTC. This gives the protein CASRGTGGYGYTF.

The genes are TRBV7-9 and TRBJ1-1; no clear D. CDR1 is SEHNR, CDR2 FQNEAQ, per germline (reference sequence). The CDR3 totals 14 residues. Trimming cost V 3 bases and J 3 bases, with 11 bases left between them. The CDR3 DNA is TGTGCCAGCAGCTTGGAGAGTGGTTACACTGAAGCTTTCTTT. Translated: CASSLESGYTEAFF.